A single T cell receptor beta chain is shown here with its context. This entry is derived from a study of response to subunit inactivated influenza vaccine. Each CDR3 protein is one row after TCRdb ran MiXCR on the RT-PCR reads. The table has some 500,000 distinct CDR3 sequences, 10% to 15% seen once; the top ten hold 10% to 15%. Specimen: PBMCs from blood, collected 40 to 50 days after vaccination. This TCR was sampled from a man aged 45 to 65 who received an inactivated influenza vaccine.

CDR3 loop: CASSLNGHRGETQYF. As DNA, the CDR3 is TGTGCCAGCAGCTTAAATGGGCACCGGGGGGAGACCCAGTACTTC. The J gene is TRBJ2-5, the V gene TRBV7-3; possible D gene TRBD2, 6 bases. The CDR3 is made up of 15 amino acids. Germline-derived CDR1 and CDR2 are SGHTA and FQGTGA. Trimming removed 1 base from V and 5 bases from J, with 14 bases in between.